This T cell receptor (beta chain) was documented in a study of CD8+CD57+ T cells in acquired aplastic anemia. Points from the study as a whole: Patients shared some 30 CD8+ CDR3 sequences with controls.

The study profiled TCR beta VDJ and CDR3 using genomic DNA as template. TCRdb itself ran the reads through MiXCR, one entry per CDR3 protein. Here the sample spans 260,000 or so distinct CDR3 sequences, 40% to 50% being singletons. The CDR3 runs 16 residues. V was cut by 0 bases and J by 8 bases, with 17 bases left in between. The germline gives CDR1 LGHNA, CDR2 YNFKEQ. Patients selected for sequencing had displayed CD8+CD57+ cell expansion by flow cytometry. This clonotype has ten or more counts. The antigen remains unidentified. This TCR derives from a human donor with aplastic anemia. The V call is TRBV4-2, the J call TRBJ2-1; D is perhaps TRBD1 (6 bases). The sample taken for sequencing was sorted CD4+, CD8+, or CD8+CD57+ T cells (not recorded which) from PBMCs. The CDR3 spells CASSQEGGFGGDEQFF. The CDR3 region has the DNA TGTGCCAGCAGCCAAGAGGGCGGTTTTGGGGGCGATGAGCAGTTCTTC.